The rows below give T cell receptor beta chains drawn from one sample of a study of beta chain features in type 1 diabetes. Measured with immunoSEQ multiplex PCR; TCRdb has only the in-frame clones, and not every one. The table lists roughly 370,000 clones, around 14% of them singletons. Sequencing was done on a sample of naive CD4+ T cells from blood. The origin of the receptors is a young man in good health. CDR3s include the opening cysteine and the closing phenylalanine or tryptophan. The D gene is left open where the match is weak. Not every row has a clone size; where given, it reads once, few, many or a size class.

clone size	V gene	CDR3 length	D gene	J gene	CDR3 protein	CDR3 DNA
few	TRBV4-3	14	.	TRBJ2-7	CASSQDRGSYEQYF	TGCGCCAGCAGCCAAGATAGGGGCAGCTACGAGCAGTACTTC
.	TRBV9	14	TRBD1	TRBJ1-6	CASSADRAGSPLHF	TGTGCCAGCAGCGCCGACAGGGCGGGCTCACCCCTCCACTTT
few	TRBV5-6	16	TRBD2	TRBJ2-7	CASSIKTGTSSSEQYF	TGTGCCAGCAGCATCAAAACCGGGACTAGCTCTTCCGAGCAGTACTTC
few	TRBV29-1	14	.	TRBJ2-3	CSAERGRVPDTQYF	TGCAGCGCGGAGAGAGGCAGGGTCCCAGATACGCAGTATTTT
few	TRBV4-1	13	TRBD1	TRBJ2-1	CASSRSQGDEQFF	TGCGCCAGCAGCCGTTCACAGGGGGATGAGCAGTTCTTC
.	TRBV4-1	13	.	TRBJ1-2	CASSQGEAYGYTF	TGCGCCAGCAGCCAAGGAGAAGCCTATGGCTACACCTTC
few	TRBV14	15	.	TRBJ2-1	CASSQSDPGIPIEFF	TGTGCCAGCAGCCAGTCAGACCCGGGGATCCCCATCGAGTTCTTC
few	TRBV5-1	15	.	TRBJ1-2	CASSLPSVLNYGYTF	TGCGCCAGCAGCTTGCCTTCGGTCCTCAACTATGGCTACACCTTC
.	TRBV5-4	18	.	TRBJ1-4	CASSAVRDTPTNNEKLFF	TGTGCCAGCAGCGCAGTCCGGGACACGCCGACTAATAATGAAAAACTGTTTTTT
.	TRBV18	15	TRBD1	TRBJ2-3	CASSPGQGAADTQYF	TGTGCCAGCTCACCGGGACAGGGGGCCGCAGATACGCAGTATTTT
.	TRBV5-4	12	.	TRBJ2-1	CASSNRVDEQFF	TGTGCCAGCAGCAACAGGGTTGATGAGCAGTTCTTC
few	TRBV14	16	.	TRBJ2-5	CASSHGRGGHRKTQYF	TGTGCCAGCAGCCACGGAAGAGGGGGGCACAGAAAGACCCAGTACTTC
.	TRBV4-2	14	.	TRBJ2-5	CASSQDEGLRAQYF	TGTGCCAGCAGCCAAGATGAGGGTCTGCGGGCCCAGTACTTC
.	TRBV29-1	12	.	TRBJ2-7	CSGRDVLGEQYF	TGCAGCGGTAGAGATGTCCTGGGCGAGCAGTACTTC
.	TRBV6-1	11	.	TRBJ2-5	CATLAQETQYF	TGTGCCACTCTAGCCCAAGAGACCCAGTACTTC
few	TRBV15	15	.	TRBJ1-1	CATSRGAGMVTEAFF	TGTGCCACCAGCAGAGGGGCAGGGATGGTCACTGAAGCTTTCTTT
.	TRBV9	16	.	TRBJ2-3	CASSPRIAVDTDTQYF	TGTGCCAGCAGCCCCCGTATAGCGGTCGACACAGATACGCAGTATTTT
.	TRBV20-1	10	.	TRBJ2-3	CSAEVDTQYF	TGCAGTGCCGAAGTGGATACGCAGTATTTT
.	TRBV2	15	.	TRBJ2-2	CASSEAPGNTGELFF	TGTGCCAGCAGTGAAGCTCCCGGAAACACCGGGGAGCTGTTTTTT
.	TRBV7-9	17	TRBD1	TRBJ1-2	CASSPGTGFFADYGYTF	TGTGCCAGCAGTCCTGGGACAGGGTTTTTCGCGGACTATGGCTACACCTTC
many	TRBV30	11	.	TRBJ2-1	CAWRGRDEQFF	TGTGCCTGGAGGGGTAGGGATGAGCAGTTCTTC
.	TRBV30	12	.	TRBJ1-2	CAWRGTDYGYTF	TGTGCCTGGAGAGGGACCGACTATGGCTACACCTTC
few	TRBV7-9	15	.	TRBJ1-5	CASSPGGSSNQPQHF	TGTGCCAGCAGCCCCGGGGGCAGTAGCAATCAGCCCCAGCATTTT
few	TRBV29-1	13	.	TRBJ1-1	CSAQGRTRAEAFF	TGCAGCGCCCAGGGACGGACTCGGGCTGAAGCTTTCTTT
few	TRBV5-1	13	.	TRBJ2-5	CASTLRGMETQYF	TGCGCCAGCACTCTGAGGGGGATGGAGACCCAGTACTTC
.	TRBV6-1	11	.	TRBJ2-3	CASSRGDTQYF	TGTGCCAGCAGCCGGGGGGATACGCAGTATTTT
few	TRBV30	12	.	TRBJ2-3	CAWSPGPDTQYF	TGTGCCTGGAGTCCAGGGCCAGATACGCAGTATTTT
.	TRBV5-1	14	.	TRBJ2-7	CASSLGDKSYEQYF	TGCGCCAGCAGCTTGGGGGACAAGTCCTACGAGCAGTACTTC
few	TRBV18	17	.	TRBJ2-2	CASSLIRDFSNTGELFF	TGTGCCAGCTCACTCATCCGGGACTTCTCGAACACCGGGGAGCTGTTTTTT
.	TRBV9	14	.	TRBJ1-2	CASSARWTLGGYTF	TGTGCCAGCAGCGCCCGTTGGACCCTGGGCGGCTACACCTTC
few	TRBV4-1	15	TRBD1	TRBJ2-2	CASSRIATGAGELFF	TGCGCCAGCAGCCGCATAGCAACAGGGGCCGGGGAGCTGTTTTTT
.	TRBV18	16	TRBD1	TRBJ2-5	CASSKAPPGGFGTQYF	TGTGCCAGCTCAAAGGCCCCCCCAGGGGGATTCGGGACCCAGTACTTC
few	TRBV30	16	.	TRBJ1-1	CAWSDLMGIMNTEAFF	TGTGCCTGGAGTGATCTTATGGGAATTATGAACACTGAAGCTTTCTTT
few	TRBV9	15	.	TRBJ2-1	CASSVAVNSYNEQFF	TGTGCCAGCAGCGTAGCGGTAAACTCCTACAATGAGCAGTTCTTC
.	TRBV5-1	12	TRBD1	TRBJ2-3	CASSLPGQGVYF	TGCGCCAGCAGCTTGCCCGGACAGGGGGTGTATTTT
.	TRBV30	12	.	TRBJ2-1	CAWSPSRAQRFF	TGTGCCTGGAGTCCCTCTCGGGCCCAAAGATTCTTC
.	TRBV30	11	.	TRBJ1-1	CAWSAGTQAFF	TGTGCCTGGAGCGCCGGGACCCAAGCTTTCTTT
.	TRBV18	18	TRBD2	TRBJ2-3	CASSPLPLAGRSTDTQYF	TGTGCCAGCTCACCACTCCCCCTAGCGGGGCGCAGCACAGATACGCAGTATTTT
few	TRBV7-2	17	.	TRBJ2-7	CASSLVWDPRSSYEQYF	TGTGCCAGCAGCTTAGTTTGGGATCCACGGAGCTCCTACGAGCAGTACTTC
.	TRBV5-1	15	TRBD2	TRBJ2-3	CASSFEREPGDTQYF	TGCGCCAGCAGCTTCGAGCGGGAGCCTGGAGATACGCAGTATTTT
few	TRBV25-1	12	.	TRBJ2-3	CASSETSRTQYF	TGTGCCAGCAGTGAAACCTCCCGTACGCAGTATTTT
.	TRBV29-1	13	TRBD1	TRBJ2-2	CSVSGQGVRELFF	TGCAGCGTTTCGGGACAGGGGGTCCGGGAGCTGTTTTTT
.	TRBV7-9	11	.	TRBJ2-1	CASSQIHEQFF	TGTGCCAGCAGCCAGATTCATGAGCAGTTCTTC
few	TRBV10-3	14	TRBD2	TRBJ2-1	CAISEGTSVNEQFF	TGTGCCATCAGTGAAGGGACTAGCGTTAATGAGCAGTTCTTC
.	TRBV7-2	13	.	TRBJ2-1	CASSPRTINEQFF	TGTGCCAGCAGCCCCCGGACCATCAATGAGCAGTTCTTC
few	TRBV7-9	13	.	TRBJ2-2	CASSLGGTGELFF	TGTGCCAGCAGCTTAGGGGGAACCGGGGAGCTGTTTTTT
many	TRBV18	15	.	TRBJ2-1	CASSPLTQHGNEQFF	TGTGCCAGCTCACCATTAACCCAGCATGGCAATGAGCAGTTCTTC
few	TRBV13	16	TRBD2	TRBJ2-3	CASSSKRTSGRDTQYF	TGTGCCAGCAGCTCCAAGCGCACTAGCGGGAGAGATACGCAGTATTTT
few	TRBV6-1	13	.	TRBJ1-3	CAGQGPFGNTIYF	TGTGCCGGCCAGGGCCCGTTCGGAAACACCATATATTTT
.	TRBV7-9	14	.	TRBJ2-4	CASSRSDRPGIQYF	TGTGCCAGCAGCCGGAGTGACAGGCCGGGGATTCAGTACTTC
few	TRBV28	14	.	TRBJ2-1	CASSLGTGLNEQFF	TGTGCCAGCAGTTTAGGGACCGGTTTGAATGAGCAGTTCTTC
few	TRBV18	15	TRBD2	TRBJ2-7	CASSLTGTSRYEQYF	TGTGCCAGCTCACTAACCGGGACTAGCAGATACGAGCAGTACTTC
.	TRBV14	13	.	TRBJ2-3	CASSSGVADTQYF	TGTGCCAGCAGCTCAGGGGTGGCGGATACGCAGTATTTT
few	TRBV5-1	14	.	TRBJ2-3	CASSLGRVEDTQYF	TGCGCCAGCAGCTTGGGTAGAGTGGAAGATACGCAGTATTTT
few	TRBV6-1	14	.	TRBJ2-1	CASRGDYPHNEQFF	TGTGCCAGCCGAGGGGATTACCCCCACAATGAGCAGTTCTTC